This T cell receptor (beta chain) was sequenced during a study of post-analysis software for immune sequencing data. Study-wide context: Included among the disease courses, which were recorded for the cohort, were relapsing-remitting, secondary progressive and progressive-relapsing multiple sclerosis. Study-level findings and limits: When patients were compared with controls, roughly five TRBV segments were more frequent, TRBV5-6, TRBV5-1 and TRBV20-1 among them. There was significantly lower normalized Chao1 diversity in multiple sclerosis patients than in controls. By F measure, samples from a shared preparation batch strongly co-clustered.

About this clonotype itself: Its antigen is still unknown.

Researchers reported that TCR beta cDNA libraries carried unique molecular identifiers. TCRdb re-called the PCR reads through MiXCR, storing one row per CDR3 protein. The sample lists roughly 800,000 distinct CDR3 sequences, 46% seen once, with roughly 4.9% in the top ten. CDR3 length: 14 residues. CDR1 is MGHRA and CDR2 is YSYEKL in the germline V gene. This TCR was recovered from a girl aged 10 to 17 with multiple sclerosis. What was sequenced was blood. The chain has TRBV4-1 and TRBJ2-5; 9 bases are a match to TRBD1. The DNA matches TRBJ2-7 better at its end, which makes the J call doubtful. The CDR3, as DNA: TGCGCCAGCAGCTCGGAGACAGGGGGCTACGAGCAGTACTTC. This translates into CASSSETGGYEQYF.